This paragraph reports one T cell receptor (beta chain). Its target is not known. This CDR3 region has 15 residues. CDR1 and CDR2 from the germline V gene are SGHTA and FQGTGA. After removal of 2 bases from V and 3 bases from J, the junction contained 3 bases not matched to a gene. This record comes from a study of T cell responses to AZD1222 COVID-19 vaccine. Study outcomes and limitations: Clonal diversity may have been underestimated, and the donors were mostly white British, with more females than males. Close to half of all spike-specific TCRs reportedly target regions of the variants that are unmutated. The study found vaccine-associated CD4 TCRs spanning spike, dominant at 160-218 and 743-854.

The assay was immunoSEQ multiplex PCR, and TCRdb's table has in-frame clones only and misses some. The sample has roughly 150,000 clones, about nine tenths seen once. Sequenced material: peripheral blood, taken 28 days after the second AZD1222 dose. The chain is built from TRBV7-3 and TRBJ2-7; 11 bases agree with TRBD1. The receptor was derived from an adult who received the AZD1222 COVID-19 vaccine. CDR3 protein: CASSLGQGAGYEQYF. The DNA for the CDR3 is TGTGCCAGCAGCTTAGGACAGGGGGCGGGCTACGAGCAGTACTTC.